This TCR beta chain was profiled in a study of blood T cell repertoires in COVID-19. How the authors handled the data: The assay estimated nucleated cells by amplifying reference gene primers. Sequenced by immunoSEQ multiplex PCR; TCRdb stores in-frame clones only, minus some. V and J calls plus clone size are reproduced from that table; the DNA served to infer D and trimming. The sample carries 150,000 or so clones, approximately 92% recorded once. Trimming took 5 bases from V and 2 from J; bases not matched to a gene: 14. This CDR3 region has 17 residues. Germline CDR1 SGHTS, CDR2 YDEGEE. The sequence was obtained from a man younger than 40 with COVID-19, enrolled during active disease. The V and J genes are TRBV5-8 and TRBJ2-3; 7 nucleotides line up with TRBD1. Sequenced sample: peripheral blood. Written as DNA, the CDR3 is TGTGCCAGCAGATACTTCACCGGGACAGCCTCCACAGATACGCAGTATTTT. Protein product: CASRYFTGTASTDTQYF.